Shown below are 10 T cell receptor beta chains from a single sample sequenced in a study of tumor-infiltrating lymphocytes in oesophageal squamous cell carcinoma. TCRdb redid the calling of the PCR reads with MiXCR, one entry per CDR3 protein. The sample consists of over 20,000 distinct CDR3 sequences, roughly two fifths of them appearing once. The sample was esophageal tumor tissue. Receptor source: a male donor with esophageal squamous cell carcinoma.

This CDR3 reads CASSPPTENIQYF. CDR3 sequence (DNA): TGTGCCAGCAGCCCTCCTACAGAAAACATTCAGTACTTC. This chain links TRBV28 with TRBJ2-4; no clear D gene. CDR1 is MDHEN, CDR2 SYDVKM, per germline. This CDR3 is built from 13 residues. The V end was cut by 6 bases, the J end by 5 bases, with 11 bases between. Complete variable domain (other parts from reference TRBV28 and TRBJ2-4): DVKVTQSSRYLVKRTGEKVFLECVQDMDHENMFWYRQDPGLGLRLIYFSYDVKMKEKGDIPEGYSVSREKKERFSLILESASTNQTSMYLCASSPPTENIQYFGAGTRLSVL.

The rearrangement links TRBV7-2 to TRBJ2-1; TRBD1 matches 8 bases. Judging by the DNA end, TRBJ2-7 fits better; the J call may be wrong. CDR1 SGHTA and CDR2 FQGNSA come from the germline V gene. The CDR3 has 17 amino acids. As DNA, the CDR3 is TGTGCCAGCAGCTTAAAATTTAATACAGGACAGGGCTACGAGCAGTACTTC. Amino acid sequence: CASSLKFNTGQGYEQYF.

The sample holds a few counts of this clonotype. The chain has TRBV5-1 and TRBJ2-5; no clear D. V lost 1 base, J lost 2 bases, and 9 bases lay in between. CDR3 length: 14 residues. Per the germline V gene, CDR1 is SGHRS and CDR2 is YFSETQ. The CDR3 region is CASSLSRIQETQYF. The CDR3 nucleotides read TGCGCCAGCAGCTTGAGCAGGATACAAGAGACCCAGTACTTC.

Turning to this clonotype: Given a much more abundant clone one base away, this may be a read error. V and J are TRBV5-1 and TRBJ2-2, with D perhaps TRBD1 (6 bases). Looked up from germline, CDR1 is SGHRS and CDR2 is YFSETQ. V lost 0 bases and J 4 bases, leaving 19 bases between the germline ends. The CDR3 is 18 residues long. The CDR3 DNA follows: TGCGCCAGCAGCTTGGCACTGGACAGCGGAACGGGCACCGGGGAGCTGTTTTTT. Amino acid sequence: CASSLALDSGTGTGELFF.

Only one count was recorded for this clonotype. Being one base from a much bigger clone, this may be a read error. The V and J genes are TRBV5-1 and TRBJ1-3; D unclear. The germline CDR1 and CDR2 sequences are SGHRS and YFSETQ. CDR3 length: 14 residues. Trimming removed 1 base at V and 0 bases at J, with 5 bases between. The CDR3 spells CASSLQFSGNTIYF. The CDR3 nucleotides are TGCGCCAGCAGCTTGCAGTTCTCTGGAAACACCATATATTTT.

There are many counts of this clonotype. The chain employs TRBV11-2 and TRBJ2-1; D assignment may be TRBD1 or TRBD2 (5 bases each). V lost 5 bases to trimming and J lost 8 bases, with 16 bases between them. In germline, CDR1 is SGHAT, CDR2 FQNNGV. CDR3 length: 14 amino acids. The CDR3 DNA is TGTGCCAGCAGCCTCCGGGACCCTCTCGATGAGCAGTTCTTC. Amino acid sequence: CASSLRDPLDEQFF.

This clonotype was counted at least ten times. This chain connects TRBV12-3 or TRBV12-4 to TRBJ2-1; the D is unclear. CDR3 length: 14 residues. V dropped 6 bases and J dropped 0 bases, with 9 bases sitting between them. CDR3 amino acids: CASSRTGSYNEQFF. The DNA of the CDR3 is TGTGCCAGCAGCCGGACGGGCTCCTACAATGAGCAGTTCTTC.

The chain carries TRBV20-1 and TRBJ2-5; 8 positions match TRBD2. CDR1 and CDR2 (germline): DFQATT, SNEGSKA (reference sequence). The CDR3 totals 14 residues. Trimming at V came to 5 bases and at J to 2 bases, leaving 7 bases not matched to a gene. The CDR3 region has the DNA TGCAGTGCTCCACCGGGAGGGCCTCAAGAGACCCAGTACTTC. Amino acids: CSAPPGGPQETQYF.

This clonotype was seen repeatedly, ten times or more. This chain connects TRBV5-1 to TRBJ2-5, with TRBD2 matching over 11 bases. CDR1 SGHRS and CDR2 YFSETQ come from the germline V gene. With V trimmed by 4 bases and J by 11 bases, 16 bases remained unmatched. The CDR3 has 16 residues. The CDR3 loop reads CASSPGTSGRANEQYF. The CDR3 nucleotides read TGCGCCAGCAGCCCCGGGACTAGCGGACGGGCCAATGAGCAGTACTTC.

Turning to this clonotype: Here the CDR3 omits its conserved ending phenylalanine or tryptophan, so a read error is the likely source. It is unclear where the CDR3 begins or ends on the DNA, so no DNA is shown, and the CDR3 is as TCRdb lists it. The chain couples TRBV12-3 or TRBV12-4 to TRBJ2-5; the DNA was not compared with TRBD1, the D call given in the table. The CDR3 sequence runs 17 residues, both termini included. The CDR3 is CASSFTAGGLGGYTFGS.